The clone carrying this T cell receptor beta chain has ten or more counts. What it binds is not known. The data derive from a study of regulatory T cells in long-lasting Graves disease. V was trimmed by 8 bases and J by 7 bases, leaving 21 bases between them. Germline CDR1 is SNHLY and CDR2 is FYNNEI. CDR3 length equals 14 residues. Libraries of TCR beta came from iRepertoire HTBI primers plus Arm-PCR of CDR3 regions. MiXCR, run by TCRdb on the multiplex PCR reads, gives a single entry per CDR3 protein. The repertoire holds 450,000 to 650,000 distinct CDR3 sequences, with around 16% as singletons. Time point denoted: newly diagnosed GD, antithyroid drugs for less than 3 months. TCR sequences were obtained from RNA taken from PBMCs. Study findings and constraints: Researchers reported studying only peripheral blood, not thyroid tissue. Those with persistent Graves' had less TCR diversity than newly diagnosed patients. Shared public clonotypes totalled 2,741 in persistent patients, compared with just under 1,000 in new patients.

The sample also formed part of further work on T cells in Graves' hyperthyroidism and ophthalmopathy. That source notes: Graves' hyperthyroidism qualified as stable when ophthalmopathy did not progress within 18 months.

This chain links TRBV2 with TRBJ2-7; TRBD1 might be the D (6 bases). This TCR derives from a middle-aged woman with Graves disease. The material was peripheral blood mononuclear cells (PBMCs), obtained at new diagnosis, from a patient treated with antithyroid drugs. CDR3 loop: CASVRRDNSGEQYF. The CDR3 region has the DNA TGTGCCAGCGTCCGACGGGACAATTCGGGTGAGCAGTACTTC.